This entry lists 29 T cell receptor beta chains sequenced from one sample in a study of blood T cell repertoires in COVID-19 (TCRdb year 2020). Library preparation employed the immunoSEQ multiplex PCR assay. What TCRdb holds here is the immuneACCESS table cut down to in-frame rearrangements. Part of the clones is not present; checked against another copy, under half of the missing clones reflect an unresolved V gene, and the others are unexplained. The sample contains some 150,000 clones, about 90% of them found a single time. The leading ten clones occupy 11% of the sample. The sequenced sample was peripheral blood. These receptors were collected from a woman of 80 years or more with acute or convalescent COVID-19.

In DNA form, the CDR3 reads TGTGCCAGCAGCTCATCCCCAGGGGGGAGTTCCGAAGCTTTCTTT. Amino acid sequence: CASSSSPGGSSEAFF. V is TRBV11-3 and J is TRBJ1-1; TRBD1 aligns across 7 bases. The germline V gene has CDR1 SGHNT and CDR2 YENEEA. V dropped 4 bases and J dropped 8; count of bases not matched to a gene: 13. This CDR3 contains 15 residues.

J is TRBJ1-2 and V is TRBV30; 10 positions agree with TRBD1. Germline V CDR1 and CDR2: GTSNPN, SVGIG (reference sequence). The CDR3 loop spans 13 amino acids. V lost 3 bases and J lost 7; bases outside the gene matches: 5. This CDR3 is CAWSGDRGAGYTF. Here the CDR3 DNA reads TGTGCCTGGAGCGGGGACAGGGGCGCTGGCTACACCTTC.

The chain employs TRBV7-8 and TRBJ1-2, with 7 bases that match TRBD1. Per the germline V gene, CDR1 is SGHVS and CDR2 is FQNEAQ. V lost 2 bases, J lost 0 bases, and 9 bases stayed unmatched. The CDR3 consists of 17 residues. Here the CDR3 reads CASSLRGRGEANYGYTF. Written as DNA, the CDR3 is TGTGCCAGCAGCTTACGCGGCAGGGGGGAAGCTAACTATGGCTACACCTTC. Variable domain in full (rest from reference TRBV7-8 and TRBJ1-2): GAGVSQSPRYKVAKRGQDVALRCDPISGHVSLFWYQQALGQGPEFLTYFQNEAQLDKSGLPSDRFFAERPEGSVSTLKIQRTQQEDSAVYLCASSLRGRGEANYGYTFGSGTRLTVV.

J is TRBJ2-5 and V is TRBV7-2; 12 bases line up with TRBD2. This CDR3 contains 17 residues. After removal of 1 base from V and 4 bases from J, the junction contained 7 bases not matched to a gene. Looked up from germline, CDR1 is SGHTA and CDR2 is FQGNSA. Here the CDR3 DNA reads TGTGCCAGCAGCTTAGGGCTAGCGGGGGGGTCTGGAGAGACCCAGTACTTC. It yields the protein CASSLGLAGGSGETQYF.

J is TRBJ1-1 and V is TRBV29-1; 7 bases are a match to TRBD1. The junction had 7 bases not matched to a gene; V was cut back by 7 bases and J by 2 bases. The CDR3 runs to 13 residues. Germline CDR1 SQVTM, CDR2 ANQGSEA. CDR3 sequence reads: CSADRVGNTEAFF. Here the CDR3 DNA reads TGCAGCGCAGACAGGGTGGGTAACACTGAAGCTTTCTTT. Complete variable domain (other parts from reference TRBV29-1 and TRBJ1-1): SAVISQKPSRDICQRGTSLTIQCQVDSQVTMMFWYRQQPGQSLTLIATANQGSEATYESGFVIDKFPISRPNLTFSTLTVSNMSPEDSSIYLCSADRVGNTEAFFGQGTRLTVV.

This clone occurred once. This chain connects TRBV7-9 to TRBJ2-1, with D possibly TRBD2 on 5 matching bases. Germline CDR1 is SEHNR and CDR2 is FQNEAQ (reference sequence). Trimming removed 4 bases from V and 5 bases from J, with 18 bases in between. The CDR3 sequence is 16 residues long. The CDR3 region is CASSSGWQRFDNEQFF. In nucleotides, the CDR3 is TGTGCCAGCAGCTCGGGGTGGCAGCGCTTTGACAATGAGCAGTTCTTC.

As DNA, the CDR3 is TGTGCCAGCAGCAAGGACAGTTCCTACGAGCAGTACTTC. Protein: CASSKDSSYEQYF. The chain couples TRBV6-6 to TRBJ2-7, with D maybe TRBD1 (6 bases). Per the germline V gene, CDR1 is MNHNY and CDR2 is SVGAGI (reference sequence). CDR3 length: 13 amino acids. V lost 6 bases to trimming and J lost 1 base, with 10 bases between them.

A remark on this clone: Other DNA sequences of this sample code for an identical CDR3. V is TRBV5-1 and J is TRBJ2-3, with D tentatively TRBD2 (5 bases). V lost 0 bases and J 2 bases, leaving 7 bases between the germline ends. The CDR3 extends over 14 amino acids. CDR1 is SGHRS, CDR2 YFSETQ, per germline. This CDR3 reads CASSLGTVTDTQYF. The CDR3 region has the DNA TGCGCCAGCAGCTTGGGGACTGTCACAGATACGCAGTATTTT.

This chain links TRBV11-3 with TRBJ1-1; D uncertain. This CDR3 is built from 13 residues. Trimming removed 0 bases from V and 5 bases from J, with 7 bases in between. Germline CDR1 is SGHNT and CDR2 is YENEEA. This chain's CDR3 is CASSLEPSTEAFF. DNA of the CDR3: TGTGCCAGCAGCTTAGAACCCAGTACTGAAGCTTTCTTT.

V gene TRBV7-6 combines with J gene TRBJ2-1; TRBD1 aligns across 7 bases. The germline V gene encodes CDR1 SGHVS and CDR2 FNYEAQ. V lost 4 bases to trimming and J lost 8 bases; unmatched junction nucleotides: 5. This CDR3 is 13 amino acids long. The CDR3: CASSSFGQDEQFF. The CDR3 coding sequence is TGTGCCAGCAGCTCGTTCGGACAGGATGAGCAGTTCTTC.

J is TRBJ1-2 and V is TRBV19, with a possible D match to TRBD1 (5 bases). CDR1 is LNHDA and CDR2 is SQIVND in the germline V gene (reference sequence). This CDR3 spans 14 amino acids. V was pared by 7 bases and J by 4 bases, with 16 bases between. The CDR3 loop is CASIPQGVGYGYTF. CDR3 DNA: TGTGCCAGTATCCCCCAGGGCGTTGGCTATGGCTACACCTTC.

The V gene is TRBV5-6, the J gene TRBJ2-3; maybe TRBD2 (6 bases). V lost 1 base and J 2 bases, leaving 8 bases between the germline ends. CDR3 size: 14 residues. The V gene's germline CDR1 is SGHDT and CDR2 YYEEEE. CDR3 residues: CASSLRGITDTQYF. The CDR3 DNA reads as TGTGCCAGCAGCTTGCGGGGGATCACAGATACGCAGTATTTT.

The chain joins TRBV30 to TRBJ1-1; D possibly corresponds to TRBD1 (5 bases). CDR3 length: 12 amino acids. V was pared by 5 bases and J by 6 bases, with 13 bases between. Germline V gives CDR1 GTSNPN, CDR2 SVGIG (reference sequence). CDR3: CAWSSQGAEAFF. The DNA of the CDR3 is TGTGCCTGGTCCTCCCAAGGGGCTGAAGCTTTCTTT.

The chain links TRBV5-4 to TRBJ1-1, with 9 bases matching TRBD1. J gave up 1 base and V 6 bases, and 4 bases lay outside the gene matches. Germline lookup yields CDR1 SGHNT and CDR2 YYREEE (reference sequence). The CDR3 sequence is 14 residues long. CDR3 bases: TGTGCCAGCACCCAGGACAGGGGGAACACTGAAGCTTTCTTT. As protein: CASTQDRGNTEAFF.

The J gene is TRBJ2-3, the V gene TRBV24-1; 7 bases agree with TRBD1. J gave up 1 base and V 3 bases, and 6 bases lay outside the gene matches. Germline loops: CDR1 KGHDR, CDR2 SFDVKD. The CDR3 length is 16 residues. The CDR3 spells CATSDRKGAGTDTQYF. CDR3 bases: TGTGCCACCAGTGATCGGAAGGGGGCTGGCACAGATACGCAGTATTTT.

This clone is large by share. The chain couples TRBV3-1 (or the pseudogene TRBV3-2) to TRBJ2-1; 9 positions match TRBD2. The CDR3 extends over 15 amino acids. Per germline, CDR1 LGHDT and CDR2 YNNKEL (reference sequence). V gave up 3 bases and J gave up 8 bases; unmatched junction bases: 8. The CDR3 region is CASSHWRGGIDEQFF. The CDR3 DNA follows: TGTGCCAGCAGCCACTGGCGGGGGGGCATAGATGAGCAGTTCTTC.

The CDR3 nucleotides are TGTGCCAGTAGTATAGGGGGGCTCTCCTACGAGCAGTACTTC. Protein: CASSIGGLSYEQYF. The genes are TRBV19 and TRBJ2-7; D possibly corresponds to TRBD1 (6 bases). In germline, CDR1 is LNHDA, CDR2 SQIVND (reference sequence). There are 14 residues in the CDR3. V was cut by 1 base and J by 0 bases, with 7 bases left in between.

The chain joins TRBV6-4 to TRBJ2-2; maybe TRBD1 (5 bases). The CDR3 consists of 15 residues. V lost 6 bases and J 1 base, leaving 12 bases between the germline ends. In germline, CDR1 is MRHNA, CDR2 SNTAGT. The CDR3 spells CASRANTGNTGELFF. The CDR3 DNA reads TGTGCCAGCAGAGCCAATACAGGGAACACCGGGGAGCTGTTTTTT.

This chain uses TRBV3-1 (or the pseudogene TRBV3-2) with TRBJ1-2; no clear D. This CDR3 comprises 14 residues. V lost 2 bases, J lost 3 bases, and 10 bases lay in between. Germline loops: CDR1 LGHDT, CDR2 YNNKEL (reference sequence). This CDR3 is CASSQPGSYYGYTF. CDR3 DNA sequence: TGTGCCAGCAGCCAACCGGGGAGCTACTATGGCTACACCTTC.

The chain carries TRBV19 and TRBJ1-2; D not certain. V shed 8 bases and J shed 3 bases, with 25 bases lying between them. Germline CDR1 is LNHDA and CDR2 is SQIVND (reference sequence). CDR3 size: 17 residues. The CDR3: CASPLFFLGLRYYGYTF. CDR3 nucleotides: TGTGCCAGTCCGCTCTTCTTCCTTGGTCTGAGGTACTATGGCTACACCTTC.

The chain employs TRBV11-2 and TRBJ2-7; D is perhaps TRBD1 (5 bases). The V and J ends lost 1 base and 3 bases respectively, with 10 bases between them. Germline lookup yields CDR1 SGHAT and CDR2 FQNNGV. The CDR3 runs to 14 residues. The CDR3 loop reads CASSLGRVGYEQYF. In DNA form, the CDR3 reads TGTGCCAGCAGCTTAGGCAGGGTGGGCTACGAGCAGTACTTC.

The chain joins TRBV5-1 to TRBJ1-1; 7 bases align to TRBD1. The ends lost 4 bases at V and 0 bases at J; junction bases unmatched: 3. The CDR3 runs to 14 residues. In germline, CDR1 is SGHRS, CDR2 YFSETQ. The CDR3 spells CASSRQGLNTEAFF. In DNA, the CDR3 is TGCGCCAGCAGCCGACAGGGCTTGAACACTGAAGCTTTCTTT.

The gene calls are TRBV10-3 and TRBJ1-4; a possible D gene is TRBD1 (6 bases). Trimming left V 6 bases short and J 3 bases short, with 11 bases between. The CDR3 spans 14 residues. Germline lookup yields CDR1 ENHRY and CDR2 SYGVKD. The CDR3, as DNA: TGTGCCATCAGGGGGGACACCGCTAATGAAAAACTGTTTTTT. It codes for CAIRGDTANEKLFF.

V gene TRBV7-2 combines with J gene TRBJ1-6, with TRBD1 matching over 8 bases. Trimming cost V 5 bases and J 8 bases; bases outside gene matches: 14. CDR1 SGHTA and CDR2 FQGNSA come from the germline V gene. This CDR3 has 17 residues. CDR3 nucleotide sequence: TGTGCCAGCAGCCGTTATCAAAGTGGACAGGGCGATTCACCCCTCCACTTT. This translates into CASSRYQSGQGDSPLHF.

The chain links TRBV2 to TRBJ2-3, with 8 bases matching TRBD2. With 7 bases clipped from V and 1 base from J, the junction kept 10 bases outside the gene matches. Germline V gene data show CDR1 as SNHLY and CDR2 as FYNNEI. This CDR3 is 16 amino acids long. Written as DNA, the CDR3 is TGTGCCAGCACCTACTTCGGGGGGGTGGGCACAGATACGCAGTATTTT. Translation gives CASTYFGGVGTDTQYF.

The V and J genes are TRBV3-1 (or the pseudogene TRBV3-2) and TRBJ2-2, with a possible D match to TRBD1 (6 bases). This CDR3 is built from 15 residues. Trimming stripped 3 bases from V and 2 bases from J, with 10 bases between. Germline CDR1 LGHDT, CDR2 YNNKEL (reference sequence). The CDR3 DNA reads as TGTGCCAGCAGCCAGGGACACTTAAACACCGGGGAGCTGTTTTTT. This translates into CASSQGHLNTGELFF.

The CDR3 DNA follows: TGTGCCAGCAGTCCGGGACAGGGCCTTCCCTATGGCTACACCTTC. Protein: CASSPGQGLPYGYTF. The chain recombines TRBV27 with TRBJ1-2, with 9 bases that match TRBD1. Germline values: CDR1 MNHEY, CDR2 SMNVEV (reference sequence). The CDR3 length is 15 residues. V trimming: 5 bases; J trimming: 4 bases; junction bases outside the gene matches: 8.

The rearrangement joins TRBV18 to TRBJ1-6; TRBD1 might be the D (6 bases). Germline V gene lookup returns CDR1 KGHSH and CDR2 LQKENI. The CDR3 is 18 residues long. V dropped 4 bases and J dropped 0 bases, with 16 bases sitting between them. The CDR3 region is CASSQWTATSSYNSPLHF. CDR3 sequence (DNA): TGTGCCAGCTCACAATGGACAGCTACGAGCTCCTATAATTCACCCCTCCACTTT.

The rearrangement links TRBV6-5 to TRBJ2-7; maybe TRBD2 (5 bases). Germline CDR1 reads MNHEY; CDR2 reads SVGAGI. V lost 3 bases and J 6 bases, leaving 15 bases between the germline ends. This CDR3 region has 14 residues. The CDR3: CASSYVRVPAEQYF. CDR3 DNA: TGTGCCAGCAGTTATGTGAGGGTTCCGGCCGAGCAGTACTTC.